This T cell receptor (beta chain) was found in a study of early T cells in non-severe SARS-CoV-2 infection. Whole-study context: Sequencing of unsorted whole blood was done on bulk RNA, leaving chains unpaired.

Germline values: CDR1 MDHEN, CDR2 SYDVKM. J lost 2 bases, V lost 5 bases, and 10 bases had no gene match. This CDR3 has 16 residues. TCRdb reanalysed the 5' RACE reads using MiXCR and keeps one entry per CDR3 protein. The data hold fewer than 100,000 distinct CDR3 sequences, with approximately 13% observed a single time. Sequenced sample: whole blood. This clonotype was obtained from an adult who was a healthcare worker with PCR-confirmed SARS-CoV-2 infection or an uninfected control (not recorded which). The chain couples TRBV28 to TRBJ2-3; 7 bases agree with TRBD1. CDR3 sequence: CASSRNRGPHTDTQYF. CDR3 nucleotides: TGTGCCAGCAGTCGAAACAGGGGCCCCCACACAGATACGCAGTATTTT.